This TCR beta chain is from a study of blood T cell repertoires in COVID-19. This clone was seen a handful of times. Per the germline V gene, CDR1 is SGHNT and CDR2 is YENEEA. This CDR3 has 14 amino acids. V was pared by 7 bases and J by 5 bases, with 15 bases between. The data were produced by immunoSEQ multiplex PCR, yet TCRdb's version contains in-frame clones alone and is incomplete. The sample has 250,000 to 350,000 clones; 87% are singletons. The chain links TRBV11-3 to TRBJ1-5; no clear D gene. The sequence derives from a woman aged 45-65 years who had recovered from COVID-19. Sequencing input: peripheral blood. This CDR3 is CASTYSGSHQPQHF. CDR3 nucleotide sequence: TGTGCCAGCACCTACTCGGGGTCCCATCAGCCCCAGCATTTT.